This T cell receptor beta chain was profiled in a study of Graves' ophthalmopathy and Graves' hyperthyroidism (dated by TCRdb to 2017 to 2018). At the level of the whole study: Peripheral blood was collected before any treatment was given, at the time of initial diagnosis. To explore V-J signatures distinguishing ophthalmopathy from hyperthyroidism, a discovery set of 100 patients (fewer than 45 ophthalmopathy, roughly 55 stable hyperthyroidism) was enrolled. Following sample collection, hyperthyroidism patients were given methimazole at a starting dose of 30 mg daily, and ophthalmopathy patients were given high-dose intravenous methylprednisolone. In total, some 140 blood samples were TCR-sequenced: some 43 ophthalmopathy, under 80 hyperthyroidism and some 17 hyperthyroidism-to-ophthalmopathy patients. An independent validation cohort was composed of roughly 19 hyperthyroidism patients and roughly 16 patients who later progressed from hyperthyroidism to ophthalmopathy. The study used signatures of the TCR beta repertoire to tell Graves' ophthalmopathy apart from Graves' hyperthyroidism and to predict which patients would progress to ophthalmopathy. The roughly 91 discovery patients were randomly split 7:3 into training and test sets. T-cell repertoires of thyroid tissue and blood were compared in 5 or 6 hyperthyroidism patients.

Here is what the overall study found, with its caveats: Most of the expanded thyroid clonotypes with a frequency above 0.001 were also detected in blood, and it was suggested that the thyroid immune response may be reflected by blood repertoires. In validation, the model predicted ophthalmopathy progression with more than 70% sensitivity and less than 80% specificity; eleven to twelve predicted patients were CT-confirmed with GO in a median of 6.5 months. In cross-validation, the 13-signature model distinguished ophthalmopathy from stable hyperthyroidism with roughly 90% sensitivity and roughly 81% specificity, and in the test set the corresponding values were roughly 80% and 76%. No statistical method was used to predetermine the sample size, and group allocation was not hidden from the investigators.

Patients with ophthalmopathy had moderately to severely active disease, with a Clinical Activity Score of 3 or more, a NOSPECS grade of 4 or more, and a disease duration of less than 3 months. Patients were excluded if they had other autoimmune diseases, uncontrolled infections, pregnancy or lactation. Clinical symptoms, serum thyroxine, TRAb, thyroid ultrasound and orbital computed tomography were used for diagnosis. Using Ficoll-Paque density gradient centrifugation, PBMCs were isolated from 9 to 10 ml of fresh peripheral blood. Total RNA was extracted with Trizol reagent and quality-checked on an Agilent 2100 Bioanalyzer. For repertoire sequencing, TCR beta CDR3 regions were amplified from RNA transcripts. The first round was an RT-PCR using HTBI primers with the Qiagen OneStep RT-PCR kit, and this first round was followed by a second-round multiplex PCR, then size selection and purification. Libraries were sequenced paired-end with 100 bp reads on an Illumina HiSeq2000. On the authors' methods: SOAPnuke was used to process the reads, removing any read that contained adapters or uncalled bases, had a mean Phred below 15, or lacked an exact match to the constant primer or identifier. High-quality paired reads were merged with COPE v1.2.5. Clonotypes were defined as unique nucleotide sequences and were aligned to IMGT TRB V, D and J references using MiTCR v1.1. The analysis was limited to V-J combinations with a frequency above 0.0001, which together covered 99% to 99.2% of the repertoires. For each V-J combination, a TCR clonal expansion and chaos score was defined as the ratio of F50 clonal expansion to chaos observed in the TCRdist matrix. Welch's t-statistics and random forest were used to narrow the features down to about twelve V-J combinations, which were then fed into a naive Bayes classifier. The Morisita-Horn index was used to measure how similar the thyroid and blood repertoires were. TCRdb reworked the public reads: Q25 trimming with fastp, MiXCR clone assembly, productive beta chains retained. Each entry merges the rows of one CDR3 protein and shows their most common DNA and genes. TCRdb assigned the V and J calls; the authors' analysis was not used. This sample lists about 210,000 distinct CDR3 sequences; about 32% were detected once. The top ten hold about 8.2% of the sample.

This clonotype has a count of ten or more. Its antigen remains unidentified. One base away there is no much larger clone; base qualities are not given. The source of this sequence is a man in his forties or fifties with Graves' ophthalmopathy. Donor details come from another sample of the same person, matched by shared clones. Sequenced material: peripheral blood.

CDR3 protein: CASSLDSDQETQYF. The nucleotides read TGTGCCAGCAGTTTAGATTCGGATCAAGAGACCCAGTACTTC. The chain links TRBV12-3 or TRBV12-4 with TRBJ2-5, with the D gene not confidently named. Trimming costs V 1 base and J 2 bases, and their ends lie 8 bases apart. Its CDR3 holds 14 amino acids, cysteine through phenylalanine. Only the CDR3 DNA is retained, 42 bases long and in frame from the first base.